This T cell receptor beta chain comes out of a study of T cells in Graves' hyperthyroidism and ophthalmopathy. Overall study results and limits: Model predictions of ophthalmopathy came a median around 6.5 months before onset.

From RNA transcripts, TCR beta CDR3 regions were amplified. The HTBI primer set served for first-round RT-PCR of the TCR CDR3. TCRdb called the multiplex PCR reads again in MiXCR, with one record for every CDR3 protein. The sample lists about 400,000 distinct CDR3 sequences; more than 12% were seen once. Losses at the gene ends were 7 bases for V and 5 bases for J; bases not matched to a gene: 13. CDR1 is LNHDA and CDR2 is SQIVND in the germline V gene (reference sequence). The CDR3 runs 15 residues. Fresh peripheral blood, approximately 10 ml, was the source of the PBMCs. In this sample, this clonotype turned up many times. As yet, its antigen is unknown.

V and J are TRBV19 and TRBJ1-2; 7 bases align to TRBD1. Material: blood. This receptor was identified in a man aged 50 or older with Graves' ophthalmopathy. CDR3: CASTPRGILAYGYTF. In DNA, the CDR3 is TGTGCCAGTACTCCCAGGGGGATCCTGGCGTATGGCTACACCTTC.